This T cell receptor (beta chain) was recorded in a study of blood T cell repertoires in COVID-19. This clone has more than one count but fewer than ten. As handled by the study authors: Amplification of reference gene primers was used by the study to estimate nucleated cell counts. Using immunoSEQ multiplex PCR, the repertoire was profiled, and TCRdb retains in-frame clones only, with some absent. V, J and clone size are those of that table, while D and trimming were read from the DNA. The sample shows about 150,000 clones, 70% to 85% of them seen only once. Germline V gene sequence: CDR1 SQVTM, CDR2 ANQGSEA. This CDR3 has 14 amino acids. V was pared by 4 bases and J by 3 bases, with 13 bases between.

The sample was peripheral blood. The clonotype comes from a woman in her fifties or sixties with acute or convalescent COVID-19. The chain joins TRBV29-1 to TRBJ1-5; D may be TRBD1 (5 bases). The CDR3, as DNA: TGCAGCGTTGCTGAGACAGAACCCAATCAGCCCCAGCATTTT. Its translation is CSVAETEPNQPQHF.